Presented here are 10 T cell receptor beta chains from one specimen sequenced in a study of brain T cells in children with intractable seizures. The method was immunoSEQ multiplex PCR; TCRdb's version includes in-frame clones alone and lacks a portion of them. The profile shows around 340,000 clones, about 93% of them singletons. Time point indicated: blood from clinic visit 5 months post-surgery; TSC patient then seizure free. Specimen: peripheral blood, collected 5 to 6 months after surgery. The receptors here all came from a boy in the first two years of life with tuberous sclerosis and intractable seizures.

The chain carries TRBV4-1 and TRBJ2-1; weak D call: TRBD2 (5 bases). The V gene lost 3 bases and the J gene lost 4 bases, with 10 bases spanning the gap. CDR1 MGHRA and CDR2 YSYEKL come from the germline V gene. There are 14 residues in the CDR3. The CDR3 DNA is TGCGCCAGCAGCCAGGTAGGCGGGTACAATGAGCAGTTCTTC. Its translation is CASSQVGGYNEQFF.

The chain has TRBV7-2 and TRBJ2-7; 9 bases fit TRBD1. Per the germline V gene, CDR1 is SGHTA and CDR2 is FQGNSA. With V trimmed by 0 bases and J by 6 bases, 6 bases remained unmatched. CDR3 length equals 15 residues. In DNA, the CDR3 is TGTGCCAGCAGCTTAGCTTGGGACAGGGCCCTCGAGCAGTACTTC. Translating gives CASSLAWDRALEQYF.

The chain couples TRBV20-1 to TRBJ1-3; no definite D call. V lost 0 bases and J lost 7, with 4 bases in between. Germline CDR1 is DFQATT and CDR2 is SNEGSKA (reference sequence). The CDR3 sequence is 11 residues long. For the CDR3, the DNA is TGCAGTGCTAGAGAGTTCAACACCATATATTTT. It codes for CSAREFNTIYF.

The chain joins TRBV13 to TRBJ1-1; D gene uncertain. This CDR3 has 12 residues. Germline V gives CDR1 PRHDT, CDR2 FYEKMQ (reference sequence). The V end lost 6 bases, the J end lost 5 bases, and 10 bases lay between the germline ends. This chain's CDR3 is CASRLGWTEAFF. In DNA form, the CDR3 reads TGTGCCAGCAGGTTGGGGTGGACTGAAGCTTTCTTT.

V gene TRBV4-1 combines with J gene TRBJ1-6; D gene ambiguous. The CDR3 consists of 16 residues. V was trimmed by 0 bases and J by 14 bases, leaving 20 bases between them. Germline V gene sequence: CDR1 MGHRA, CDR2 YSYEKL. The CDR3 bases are TGCGCCAGCAGCCAAGAGGTATCGGGGTTGCGGGTAACCCTCCACTTT. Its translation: CASSQEVSGLRVTLHF.

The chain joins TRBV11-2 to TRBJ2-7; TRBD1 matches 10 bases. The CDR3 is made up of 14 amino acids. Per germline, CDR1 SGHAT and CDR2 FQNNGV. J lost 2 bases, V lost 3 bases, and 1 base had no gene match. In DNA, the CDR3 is TGTGCCAGCAGCTTCGGGACAGGGGCCTACGAGCAGTACTTC. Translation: CASSFGTGAYEQYF.

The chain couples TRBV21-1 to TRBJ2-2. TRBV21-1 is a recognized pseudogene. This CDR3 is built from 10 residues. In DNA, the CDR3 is TGTGCCAGGCCCACCGGGGAGCTGTTTTTT. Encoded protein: CARPTGELFF.

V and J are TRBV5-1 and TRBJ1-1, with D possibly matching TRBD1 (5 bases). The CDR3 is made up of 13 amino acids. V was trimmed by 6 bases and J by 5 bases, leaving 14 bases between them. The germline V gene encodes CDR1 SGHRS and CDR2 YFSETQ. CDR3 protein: CASTLGDDTEAFF. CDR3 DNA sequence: TGCGCCAGCACCCTGGGGGATGATACTGAAGCTTTCTTT.

The CDR3 sequence is CASSDIRGTQRTQYF. CDR3 in DNA: TGTGCCAGCAGTGACATTAGGGGGACCCAGCGGACCCAGTACTTC. V usage is TRBV2 and J usage is TRBJ2-5; D is perhaps TRBD1 (6 bases). Germline CDR1 reads SNHLY; CDR2 reads FYNNEI. This CDR3 has 15 residues. V lost 3 bases to trimming and J lost 7 bases, with 18 bases between them. Full variable domain (outside the CDR3, taken from reference TRBV2 and TRBJ2-5): EPEVTQTPSHQVTQMGQEVILRCVPISNHLYFYWYRQILGQKVEFLVSFYNNEISEKSEIFDDQFSVERPDGSNFTLKIRSTKLEDSAMYFCASSDIRGTQRTQYFGPGTRLLVL.

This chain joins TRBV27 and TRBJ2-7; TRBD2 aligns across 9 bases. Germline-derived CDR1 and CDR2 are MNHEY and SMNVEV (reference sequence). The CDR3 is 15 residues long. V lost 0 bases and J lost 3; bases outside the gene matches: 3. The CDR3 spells CASSLSLAGYYEQYF. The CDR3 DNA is TGTGCCAGCAGTTTATCTCTAGCGGGGTACTACGAGCAGTACTTC.